The 12 T cell receptor beta chains in this list originate from one sample, sequenced in a study of control samples from healthy donors and cancer patients (dated by TCRdb to 2019 to 2021). Library creation used the immunoSEQ multiplex PCR assay. TCRdb took this table from immuneACCESS and kept in-frame rearrangements with V and J called. Such tables lack part of the clones; where checked against another copy, unresolved V genes explain under half of the gap, and the rest is unexplained. This sample holds around 180,000 clones; roughly 88% were observed only once. Of the sample, nearly 5% is held by the ten largest clones. The sample taken for sequencing was blood. The receptor set was obtained from a woman aged 25-40 years in good health.

J is TRBJ2-1 and V is TRBV6-5; 7 bases match TRBD1. CDR1 and CDR2 (germline): MNHEY, SVGAGI. The junction had 7 bases not matched to a gene; V was cut back by 4 bases and J by 7 bases. The CDR3 contains 14 residues. CDR3 sequence: CASSSYRGENEQFF. The CDR3, as DNA: TGTGCCAGCAGTTCATACAGGGGCGAGAATGAGCAGTTCTTC.

This clone was seen a single time. V is TRBV12-3 or TRBV12-4 and J is TRBJ2-7; D gene ambiguous. V lost 7 bases and J lost 6, with 16 bases in between. The CDR3 spans 13 residues. The CDR3 loop reads CASTWVQSREQYF. DNA of the CDR3: TGTGCCAGCACCTGGGTCCAGAGTCGCGAGCAGTACTTC.

CDR3 loop: CASCRDRGLTEAFF. CDR3 DNA sequence: TGTGCCAGCTGTAGGGACAGGGGGCTTACTGAAGCTTTCTTT. This chain uses TRBV2 with TRBJ1-1; TRBD1 aligns across 12 bases. CDR3 length: 14 amino acids. J gave up 5 bases and V 8 bases, and 6 bases lay outside the gene matches. Germline CDR1 and CDR2: SNHLY and FYNNEI.

V is TRBV4-1 and J is TRBJ2-7, with 11 bases aligning to TRBD1. The CDR3 contains 15 residues. Trimming removed 0 bases from V and 5 bases from J; junction bases left unmatched: 3. The germline CDR1 and CDR2 sequences are MGHRA and YSYEKL. The chain's CDR3 is CASSQDGQGADEQYF. The DNA for the CDR3 is TGCGCCAGCAGCCAAGACGGACAGGGGGCGGACGAGCAGTACTTC.

The chain uses TRBV7-8 and TRBJ2-3; the D gene is possibly TRBD2 (6 bases). The CDR3 length is 16 residues. V was pared by 4 bases and J by 2 bases, with 16 bases between. CDR1 is SGHVS, CDR2 FQNEAQ, per germline. The CDR3 region is CASSSAASEATDTQYF. CDR3 bases: TGTGCCAGCAGCTCCGCAGCTAGCGAGGCCACAGATACGCAGTATTTT.

The V gene is TRBV5-1, the J gene TRBJ1-3; 7 nucleotides align to TRBD1. Germline V gene data show CDR1 as SGHRS and CDR2 as YFSETQ. Trimming removed 1 base from V and 0 bases from J; junction bases left unmatched: 7. CDR3 length: 17 amino acids. CDR3 protein: CASSLSGTASSGNTIYF. In nucleotides, the CDR3 is TGCGCCAGCAGCTTGTCCGGGACAGCGAGCTCTGGAAACACCATATATTTT. The variable domain in full, completed from reference TRBV5-1 and TRBJ1-3, reads KAGVTQTPRYLIKTRGQQVTLSCSPISGHRSVSWYQQTPGQGLQFLFEYFSETQRNKGNFPGRFSGRQFSNSRSEMNVSTLELGDSALYLCASSLSGTASSGNTIYFGEGSWLTVV.

The CDR3 DNA follows: TGTGCCAGCAGCTTACTGGCAGTTACCTACAATGAGCAGTTCTTC. Protein sequence: CASSLLAVTYNEQFF. The V call is TRBV11-2, the J call TRBJ2-1, with no clear D. V was pared by 2 bases and J by 2 bases, with 10 bases between. In germline, CDR1 is SGHAT, CDR2 FQNNGV. The CDR3 consists of 15 residues.

This chain links TRBV7-9 with TRBJ1-4; D remains unclear. V was cut by 1 base and J by 8 bases, with 5 bases left in between. Germline V gene sequence: CDR1 SEHNR, CDR2 FQNEAQ (reference sequence). The CDR3 totals 12 residues. CDR3: CASSLDSEKLFF. In DNA form, the CDR3 reads TGTGCCAGCAGCTTAGACAGCGAAAAACTGTTTTTT. Together with reference TRBV7-9 and TRBJ1-4, the CDR3 gives the full variable domain: DTGVSQNPRHKITKRGQNVTFRCDPISEHNRLYWYRQTLGQGPEFLTYFQNEAQLEKSRLLSDRFSAERPKGSFSTLEIQRTEQGDSAMYLCASSLDSEKLFFGSGTQLSVL.

CDR3 nucleotide sequence: TGTGCCAGCAGCCGGAGCGGGGGCGGCGAGCAGTACGTC. It encodes CASSRSGGGEQYV. The chain has TRBV3-1 (or the pseudogene TRBV3-2) and TRBJ2-7; 8 nucleotides agree with TRBD2. The CDR3 runs to 13 residues. Germline CDR1 and CDR2: LGHDT and YNNKEL (reference sequence). Trimming took 4 bases from V and 6 from J; bases not matched to a gene: 5.

This clone was observed once. The chain joins TRBV6-6 to TRBJ1-2, with D possibly being TRBD1 (5 bases). Looked up from germline, CDR1 is MNHNY and CDR2 is SVGAGI (reference sequence). The CDR3 contains 14 residues. V was shortened by 5 bases and J by 2 bases, with 12 bases between the two germline ends. Here the CDR3 reads CASSNPGGNYGYTF. The CDR3 DNA reads TGTGCCAGCAGTAACCCCGGGGGGAACTATGGCTACACCTTC.

The chain employs TRBV7-8 and TRBJ2-5, with 10 bases aligning to TRBD1. V trimming: 8 bases; J trimming: 5 bases; junction bases outside the gene matches: 5. Per the germline V gene, CDR1 is SGHVS and CDR2 is FQNEAQ. This CDR3 contains 13 residues. The CDR3 protein is CASGDRGRETQYF. The CDR3 nucleotides read TGTGCCAGCGGGGACAGGGGTCGGGAGACCCAGTACTTC.

A remark on this clone: Other DNA sequences from this sample encode an identical CDR3 as well. The V gene is TRBV4-1, the J gene TRBJ1-4, with a tentative D call TRBD1 (5 bases). Germline V gene lookup returns CDR1 MGHRA and CDR2 YSYEKL. The V end was cut by 4 bases, the J end by 1 base, with 7 bases between. The CDR3 extends over 14 amino acids. In DNA, the CDR3 is TGCGCCAGCAGCCTAACAGGAACTAATGAAAAACTGTTTTTT. Encoded protein: CASSLTGTNEKLFF.